The T cell receptor (beta chain) under discussion was sequenced for a study of beta chain features in type 1 diabetes. Study-wide results and caveats: Short templates might get an advantage during PCR, and this would be equal in patients and controls.

Via the markers CD45RO/CCR7/CD25/CD127/CD95/CD27, stem cell-like memory, regulatory, central memory and naive CD4+ cells were sorted. As concerns this clone: Its antigen remains unknown.

The CDR3 extends over 15 amino acids. Germline V gene lookup returns CDR1 MNHEY and CDR2 SVGAGI. The V gene lost 5 bases and the J gene lost 3 bases, with 15 bases spanning the gap. Expressed TCRB transcripts were sequenced because the entire RNA isolate underwent reverse transcription. For naive, central memory and regulatory T cell samples, reads averaged approximately 3.9 million. Data came from immunoSEQ multiplex PCR; TCRdb stores just in-frame clones and leaves some out. The sample yields around 430,000 clones, approximately 28% seen once. This receptor was taken from a man aged 18 to 35 in good health. The sequenced sample consisted of naive CD4+ T cells from blood. This chain uses TRBV6-5 with TRBJ2-3, with D tentatively TRBD2 (7 bases). The CDR3 loop reads CASSPQAGATDTQYF. The CDR3 nucleotides are TGTGCCAGCAGTCCCCAGGCGGGGGCGACAGATACGCAGTATTTT.